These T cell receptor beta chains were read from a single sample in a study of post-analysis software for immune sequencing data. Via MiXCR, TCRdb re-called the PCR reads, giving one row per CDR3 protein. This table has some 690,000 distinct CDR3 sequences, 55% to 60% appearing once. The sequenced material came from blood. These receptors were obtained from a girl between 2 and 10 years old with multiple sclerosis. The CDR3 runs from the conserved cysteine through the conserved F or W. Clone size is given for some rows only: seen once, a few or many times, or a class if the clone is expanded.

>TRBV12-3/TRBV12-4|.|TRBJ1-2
CASSPRGINYGYTF
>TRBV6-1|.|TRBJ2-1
CASKAGATYNEQFF
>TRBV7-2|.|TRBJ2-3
CASSLQGMVTDTQYF
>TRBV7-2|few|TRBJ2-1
CASSSQPPTSPDEQFF
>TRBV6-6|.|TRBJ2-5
CASSYSSGRFNQETQYF
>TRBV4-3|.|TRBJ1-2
CASSQGLEGAYGCTF
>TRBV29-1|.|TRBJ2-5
CSVEDLGQGGQETQYF
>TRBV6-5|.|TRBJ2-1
CASLPSSGNSYNEQFF
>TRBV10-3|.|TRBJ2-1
CAISDDPGGVSNEQFF
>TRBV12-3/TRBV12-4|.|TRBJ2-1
CASSLYEYYNEQFF